This entry lists 23 T cell receptor beta chains sequenced from one sample in a study of OX40 agonist ivuxolimab in advanced cancers. Libraries were prepared by immunoSEQ multiplex PCR; TCRdb keeps only in-frame clonotypes and omits some of them. The sample has around 75,000 clones, 70% to 90% seen once. Source: CD4+ or CD8+ T cells sorted from blood, taken in a trial of the OX40 agonist ivuxolimab. The receptors here all came from an adult with an advanced solid tumor such as melanoma, head and neck, liver or kidney cancer.

The V call is TRBV2, the J call TRBJ1-1, with TRBD1 matching over 10 bases. CDR1 is SNHLY, CDR2 FYNNEI, per germline. V shed 6 bases, J shed 4 bases, and the junction held 11 bases outside the gene matches. This CDR3 has 16 residues. CDR3 region: CASRQRATGGVTEAFF. The CDR3 DNA reads as TGTGCCAGCAGACAACGGGCGACAGGGGGCGTCACTGAAGCTTTCTTT.

This clone occurred a few times. This chain links TRBV7-8 with TRBJ2-7; 8 nucleotides match TRBD2. V shed 5 bases and J 2 bases; nucleotides not matched to a gene: 5. Germline CDR1 reads SGHVS; CDR2 reads FQNEAQ. This CDR3 is built from 14 residues. CDR3 coding DNA: TGTGCCAGCAGCCAGGGGCGGGGGGCCTACGAGCAGTACTTC. Residues: CASSQGRGAYEQYF.

The chain combines TRBV2 with TRBJ1-5; D gene uncertain. V lost 0 bases and J lost 4, with 10 bases in between. CDR1 and CDR2 from the germline V gene are SNHLY and FYNNEI. The CDR3 totals 15 residues. The DNA for the CDR3 is TGTGCCAGCAGTGAAGCGGCCAGCCTGAATCAGCCCCAGCATTTT. The encoded protein is CASSEAASLNQPQHF. The variable domain in full, completed from reference TRBV2 and TRBJ1-5, reads EPEVTQTPSHQVTQMGQEVILRCVPISNHLYFYWYRQILGQKVEFLVSFYNNEISEKSEIFDDQFSVERPDGSNFTLKIRSTKLEDSAMYFCASSEAASLNQPQHFGDGTRLSIL.

The chain employs TRBV27 and TRBJ2-2; D not resolved. V was clipped by 7 bases and J by 4 bases, with 13 bases between them. The CDR3 consists of 14 residues. CDR1 is MNHEY and CDR2 is SMNVEV in the germline V gene (reference sequence). CDR3 residues: CASTPGRSTGELFF. The CDR3, as DNA: TGTGCCAGCACCCCCGGACGGAGCACCGGGGAGCTGTTTTTT.

There are a few counts of this clone. The chain links TRBV6-5 to TRBJ2-2, with TRBD2 as a possible D gene (6 bases). The V end lost 7 bases, the J end lost 5 bases, and 17 bases lay between the germline ends. CDR1 is MNHEY, CDR2 SVGAGI, per germline. The CDR3 contains 15 residues. The CDR3 region has the DNA TGTGCCAGCACCTCAGGAGGAGGGCGGACCGGGGAGCTGTTTTTT. This encodes CASTSGGGRTGELFF.

This rearrangement joins TRBV6-5 to TRBJ1-2; no clear D. Trimming cost V 4 bases and J 4 bases, with 7 bases left between them. This CDR3 region has 12 residues. Germline V CDR1 and CDR2: MNHEY, SVGAGI. CDR3: CASSLGFYGYTF. The CDR3 DNA reads TGTGCCAGCAGTTTAGGGTTCTATGGCTACACCTTC.

The rearrangement links TRBV14 to TRBJ2-1; D is uncertain. The V and J ends lost 1 base and 12 bases respectively, with 13 bases between them. From germline, CDR1 is SGHDN and CDR2 FVKESK. This CDR3 has 13 residues. This chain's CDR3 is CASSQGLPLGQFF. The DNA for the CDR3 is TGTGCCAGCAGCCAAGGATTACCCTTGGGGCAGTTCTTC.

The chain combines TRBV27 with TRBJ2-2; D is tentatively TRBD1 or TRBD2 (5 bases each). The ends were cut back, 7 bases at V and 7 bases at J, with 16 bases in the middle. From germline, CDR1 is MNHEY and CDR2 SMNVEV (reference sequence). CDR3 length equals 14 residues. The CDR3 region is CASNTGRMGGELFF. The CDR3 DNA follows: TGTGCCAGCAACACGGGACGAATGGGCGGGGAGCTGTTTTTT.

The J gene is TRBJ2-1, the V gene TRBV5-1; TRBD2 matches 12 bases. Germline-derived CDR1 and CDR2 are SGHRS and YFSETQ. The junction had 6 bases not matched to a gene; V was cut back by 0 bases and J by 8 bases. The CDR3 runs to 16 residues. The CDR3 sequence is CASSLGPSGGAYEQFF. The CDR3, as DNA: TGCGCCAGCAGCTTGGGACCTAGCGGGGGGGCGTATGAGCAGTTCTTC.

The V call is TRBV10-3, the J call TRBJ1-1; D call uncertain. The germline gives CDR1 ENHRY, CDR2 SYGVKD. CDR3 length: 12 residues. The germline V and J ends were trimmed by 6 bases and 3 bases, with 8 bases remaining between them. CDR3 nucleotides: TGTGCCATCAGGACAACGGACACTGAAGCTTTCTTT. Encoded protein: CAIRTTDTEAFF.

This chain uses TRBV2 with TRBJ2-3; D is uncertain. Trimming cost V 3 bases and J 5 bases, with 9 bases left between them. The V gene's germline CDR1 is SNHLY and CDR2 FYNNEI. CDR3 length: 13 amino acids. The CDR3 DNA reads TGTGCCAGCAGTGATAGTGGCCAAGATACGCAGTATTTT. This codes for CASSDSGQDTQYF. The whole variable domain, filled in from reference TRBV2 and TRBJ2-3, reads EPEVTQTPSHQVTQMGQEVILRCVPISNHLYFYWYRQILGQKVEFLVSFYNNEISEKSEIFDDQFSVERPDGSNFTLKIRSTKLEDSAMYFCASSDSGQDTQYFGPGTRLTVL.

CDR3 sequence (DNA): TGCGCCAGCAGCTCCCCTCACCGACAGGGAAGTAGCACCGGGGAGCTGTTTTTT. Its protein product is CASSSPHRQGSSTGELFF. This rearrangement joins TRBV5-1 to TRBJ2-2; TRBD1 matches at 7 bases. CDR1 is SGHRS and CDR2 is YFSETQ in the germline V gene. CDR3 length: 18 amino acids. V dropped 3 bases and J dropped 4; count of bases not matched to a gene: 15.

The chain recombines TRBV27 with TRBJ1-2; D is undetermined. The CDR3 extends over 12 amino acids. Trimming took 7 bases from V and 5 from J, leaving 11 bases between them. Per the germline V gene, CDR1 is MNHEY and CDR2 is SMNVEV (reference sequence). The CDR3 DNA follows: TGTGCCAGCAAGGGCCCAGAGTATGGCTACACCTTC. This gives the protein CASKGPEYGYTF.

This chain connects TRBV14 to TRBJ1-6, with 7 nucleotides matching TRBD1. The germline CDR1 and CDR2 sequences are SGHDN and FVKESK. The CDR3 runs to 15 residues. Unmatched junction bases numbered 7, after V lost 4 bases and J lost 7 bases. In DNA form, the CDR3 reads TGTGCCAGCAGCCGTCCCGGGACAGCAAATTCACCCCTCCACTTT. It specifies CASSRPGTANSPLHF.

The chain employs TRBV14 and TRBJ1-2, with a weak D call TRBD1 (6 bases). The germline gives CDR1 SGHDN, CDR2 FVKESK. Trimming pared 0 bases from V and 8 bases from J, leaving 16 bases between. CDR3 length equals 15 residues. Here the CDR3 reads CASSQDRSRGPGYTF. The DNA of the CDR3 is TGTGCCAGCAGCCAAGACCGATCTCGGGGGCCCGGCTACACCTTC.

The CDR3 bases are TGTGCCAGCAGTGAGTTCCGGAACTACGAGCAGTACTTC. Translated: CASSEFRNYEQYF. This sequence joins TRBV6-1 and TRBJ2-7; D unclear. Germline assignment: CDR1 MNHNS and CDR2 SASEGT. The length of the CDR3 is 13 residues. V was pared by 3 bases and J by 3 bases, with 9 bases between.

The rearrangement joins TRBV7-6 to TRBJ2-1; tentative D call: TRBD2 (6 bases). The V end lost 0 bases, the J end lost 7 bases, and 13 bases lay between the germline ends. There are 15 residues in the CDR3. Germline V CDR1 and CDR2: SGHVS, FNYEAQ. The CDR3 DNA sequence: TGTGCCAGCAGCTTAGCCCCCGGGACTTCTAATGAGCAGTTCTTC. Its protein product is CASSLAPGTSNEQFF.

The chain links TRBV5-1 to TRBJ2-3; TRBD1 agrees at 9 bases. With 0 bases clipped from V and 2 bases from J, the junction kept 10 bases outside the gene matches. Germline V gene data show CDR1 as SGHRS and CDR2 as YFSETQ. The CDR3 contains 18 residues. The CDR3 DNA sequence: TGCGCCAGCAGCTTGGCTAGTGTTGGGACAGGGTCCACAGATACGCAGTATTTT. Amino acids: CASSLASVGTGSTDTQYF.

The rearrangement uses TRBV4-1 and TRBJ1-2, with TRBD1 as a possible D gene (6 bases). Trimming left V 1 base short and J 4 bases short, with 10 bases between. CDR1 and CDR2 (germline): MGHRA, YSYEKL. The CDR3 totals 14 residues. The CDR3 here is CASSQGDRFYGYTF. Here the CDR3 DNA reads TGCGCCAGCAGCCAAGGCGACAGGTTCTATGGCTACACCTTC.

V is TRBV30 and J is TRBJ2-3, with D possibly TRBD2 on 7 matching bases. This CDR3 has 16 amino acids. The V end lost 2 bases, the J end lost 1 base, and 16 bases lay between the germline ends. CDR1 and CDR2 from the germline V gene are GTSNPN and SVGIG (reference sequence). The CDR3 here is CAWSKGEGRGTDTQYF. The CDR3 DNA reads as TGTGCCTGGAGTAAGGGGGAGGGAAGGGGCACAGATACGCAGTATTTT.

V usage is TRBV5-6 and J usage is TRBJ2-1; 10 nucleotides match TRBD1. With V trimmed by 1 base and J by 4 bases, 5 bases remained unmatched. CDR1 and CDR2 (germline): SGHDT, YYEEEE. The CDR3 totals 16 residues. CDR3: CASSLNGDRGYNEQFF. The CDR3 nucleotides are TGTGCCAGCAGCTTGAATGGGGACAGGGGATACAATGAGCAGTTCTTC.

This sequence joins TRBV27 and TRBJ2-4; D gene uncertain. Trimming cost V 6 bases and J 0 bases, with 6 bases left between them. The CDR3 is 13 residues long. CDR1 is MNHEY, CDR2 SMNVEV, per germline (reference sequence). The CDR3 bases are TGTGCCAGCAGGACTCCAGCCAAAAACATTCAGTACTTC. It translates to CASRTPAKNIQYF.

The chain carries TRBV19 and TRBJ1-5; no firm D call. V lost 7 bases to trimming and J lost 2 bases, with 15 bases between them. The CDR3 spans 15 residues. Germline CDR1 is LNHDA and CDR2 is SQIVND (reference sequence). In DNA form, the CDR3 reads TGTGCCAGTACCCTAACTCCTGAGGGCAATCAGCCCCAGCATTTT. Translation: CASTLTPEGNQPQHF. Full variable domain (outside the CDR3, taken from reference TRBV19 and TRBJ1-5): DGGITQSPKYLFRKEGQNVTLSCEQNLNHDAMYWYRQDPGQGLRLIYYSQIVNDFQKGDIAEGYSVSREKKESFPLTVTSAQKNPTAFYLCASTLTPEGNQPQHFGDGTRLSIL.